Below are 9 T cell receptor beta chains sequenced from a single sample in a study of early T cells in non-severe SARS-CoV-2 infection. TCRdb reanalysed the 5' RACE reads using MiXCR and keeps one entry per CDR3 protein. The sample lists around 40,000 distinct CDR3 sequences, around 9.9% occurring once. The specimen sequenced was whole blood. The receptors derive from an adult who was a healthcare worker with PCR-confirmed SARS-CoV-2 infection or an uninfected control (not recorded which).

This clonotype was recorded a few times. V usage is TRBV14 and J usage is TRBJ2-4, with D perhaps matching TRBD2 (5 bases). The CDR3 runs 15 residues. Looked up from germline, CDR1 is SGHDN and CDR2 is FVKESK. V was clipped by 1 base and J by 10 bases, with 17 bases between them. CDR3 sequence: CASSQGALDLRIQYF. CDR3 bases: TGTGCCAGCAGCCAAGGGGCACTAGATCTTCGGATTCAGTACTTC.

This chain connects TRBV20-1 to TRBJ1-5, with TRBD1 identical over 8 bases. The germline CDR1 and CDR2 sequences are DFQATT and SNEGSKA (reference sequence). V was pared by 3 bases and J by 7 bases, with 5 bases of the junction left unmatched. This CDR3 spans 13 amino acids. CDR3 loop: CSASRTGSQPQHF. CDR3 in DNA: TGCAGTGCTAGCAGGACAGGGAGCCAGCCCCAGCATTTT.

This chain links TRBV28 with TRBJ2-7, with D perhaps matching TRBD1 (5 bases). Per germline, CDR1 MDHEN and CDR2 SYDVKM. The V gene lost 3 bases and the J gene lost 4 bases, with 13 bases spanning the gap. The CDR3 spans 14 residues. CDR3 bases: TGTGCCAGCAGTTTGGGGCCGACCTATTACGAGCAGTACTTC. This gives the protein CASSLGPTYYEQYF. Filled out from reference TRBV28 and TRBJ2-7, the complete variable domain reads DVKVTQSSRYLVKRTGEKVFLECVQDMDHENMFWYRQDPGLGLRLIYFSYDVKMKEKGDIPEGYSVSREKKERFSLILESASTNQTSMYLCASSLGPTYYEQYFGPGTRLTVT.

CDR3 sequence: CASSSRLAVAWDTQYF. In DNA form, the CDR3 reads TGTGCCAGCAGCTCACGCCTAGCGGTGGCTTGGGATACGCAGTATTTT. The V call is TRBV7-9, the J call TRBJ2-3; 7 bases align to TRBD2. CDR3 length: 16 residues. Trimming took 4 bases from V and 6 from J; bases not matched to a gene: 13. Germline V gene lookup returns CDR1 SEHNR and CDR2 FQNEAQ (reference sequence).

This clonotype has a handful of counts. This CDR3 is CASSLGAGVANTEAFF. The CDR3 nucleotides are TGCGCCAGCAGCTTGGGCGCGGGGGTGGCGAACACTGAAGCTTTCTTT. The chain employs TRBV5-1 and TRBJ1-1; a possible D gene is TRBD1 (5 bases). CDR3 length equals 16 residues. V lost 0 bases and J 1 base, leaving 13 bases between the germline ends. Germline lookup yields CDR1 SGHRS and CDR2 YFSETQ. Full variable domain (outside the CDR3, taken from reference TRBV5-1 and TRBJ1-1): KAGVTQTPRYLIKTRGQQVTLSCSPISGHRSVSWYQQTPGQGLQFLFEYFSETQRNKGNFPGRFSGRQFSNSRSEMNVSTLELGDSALYLCASSLGAGVANTEAFFGQGTRLTVV.

This clonotype was observed at least ten times. The genes are TRBV5-1 and TRBJ2-7; 10 bases line up with TRBD1. Per the germline V gene, CDR1 is SGHRS and CDR2 is YFSETQ. The CDR3 is made up of 12 amino acids. Unmatched junction bases numbered 0, after V lost 7 bases and J lost 2 bases. The DNA for the CDR3 is TGCGCCAGCGGACAGGGGGCCTACGAGCAGTACTTC. It is translated as CASGQGAYEQYF.

This clonotype was seen at least ten times. The chain combines TRBV12-3 or TRBV12-4 with TRBJ2-7; D gene unclear. The CDR3 covers 12 residues. V lost 2 bases and J 1 base, leaving 3 bases between the germline ends. The CDR3 loop reads CASSLQSYEQYF. As DNA, the CDR3 is TGTGCCAGCAGTTTACAGTCCTACGAGCAGTACTTC.

This clonotype was recorded at least ten times. V gene TRBV7-2 combines with J gene TRBJ1-1; 7 positions match TRBD1. CDR1 SGHTA and CDR2 FQGNSA come from the germline V gene. CDR3 length equals 16 residues. The V and J ends lost 3 bases and 1 base, in that order; junction bases with no gene match: 8. The CDR3 region has the DNA TGTGCCAGCAGCTTGCAAGGGGGCTTGGGGAACACTGAAGCTTTCTTT. As protein: CASSLQGGLGNTEAFF. The variable domain in full, completed from reference TRBV7-2 and TRBJ1-1, reads GAGVSQSPSNKVTEKGKDVELRCDPISGHTALYWYRQSLGQGLEFLIYFQGNSAPDKSGLPSDRFSAERTGGSVSTLTIQRTQQEDSAVYLCASSLQGGLGNTEAFFGQGTRLTVV.

The rearrangement uses TRBV7-2 and TRBJ1-4; D unclear. This CDR3 comprises 13 residues. Trimming removed 3 bases from V and 6 bases from J, with 8 bases in between. The germline V gene has CDR1 SGHTA and CDR2 FQGNSA. The chain's CDR3 is CASSLTNYEKLFF. CDR3 nucleotide sequence: TGTGCCAGCAGCTTGACCAACTATGAAAAACTGTTTTTT.